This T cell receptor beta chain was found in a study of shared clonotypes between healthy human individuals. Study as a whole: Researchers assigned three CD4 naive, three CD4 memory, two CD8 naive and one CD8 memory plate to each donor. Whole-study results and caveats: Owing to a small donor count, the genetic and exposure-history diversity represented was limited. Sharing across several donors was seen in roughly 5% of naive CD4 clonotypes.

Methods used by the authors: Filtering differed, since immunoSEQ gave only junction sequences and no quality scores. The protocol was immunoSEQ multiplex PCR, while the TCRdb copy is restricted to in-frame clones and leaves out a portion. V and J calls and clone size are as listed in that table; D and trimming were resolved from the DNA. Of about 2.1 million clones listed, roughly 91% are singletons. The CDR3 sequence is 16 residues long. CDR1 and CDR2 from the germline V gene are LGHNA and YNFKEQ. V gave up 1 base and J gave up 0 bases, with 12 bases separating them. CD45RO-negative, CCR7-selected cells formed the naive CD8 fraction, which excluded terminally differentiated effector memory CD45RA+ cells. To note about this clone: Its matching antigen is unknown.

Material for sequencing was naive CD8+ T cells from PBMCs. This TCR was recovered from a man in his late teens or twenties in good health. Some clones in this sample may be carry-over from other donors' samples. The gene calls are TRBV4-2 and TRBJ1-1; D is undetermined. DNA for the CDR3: TGTGCCAGCAGCCAAGCCCCAGACCTCATGAACACTGAAGCTTTCTTT. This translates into CASSQAPDLMNTEAFF.